The clone carrying this T cell receptor beta chain was counted between two and nine times. Its target is unknown. CDR1 is LNHDA and CDR2 is SQIVND in the germline V gene (reference sequence). V lost 7 bases to trimming and J lost 4 bases, with 13 bases between them. The CDR3 totals 13 residues. The data originate from a study of regulatory T cells in long-lasting Graves disease. Regarding the study as a whole: It was in persistent disease that TRBV28, TRBJ1-2 and TRBJ2-5 were favored. Compared with new cases, persistent Graves' patients showed reduced TCR diversity.

Stated time point: persistent/refractory GD, antithyroid drugs over 5 years with positive TRAb. PBMC-derived RNA was used for the TCR library. Diagnoses of Graves' disease were made by American Thyroid Association guidelines. In this cohort, patients came from an endocrinology department located in Xi'an, China. Libraries of TCR beta came from iRepertoire HTBI primers plus Arm-PCR of CDR3 regions. TCRdb called the multiplex PCR reads again in MiXCR, with one record for every CDR3 protein. Here the sample spans some 370,000 distinct CDR3 sequences, 20% being singletons. This chain connects TRBV19 to TRBJ1-2, with TRBD1 as a possible D gene (6 bases). This TCR derives from a female donor with Graves disease. The input for sequencing was peripheral blood mononuclear cells (PBMCs), taken when the disease was refractory, from a patient treated with antithyroid drugs. CDR3 bases: TGTGCCAGTAATGTCGACAGGTCCTATGGCTACACCTTC. Amino acid sequence: CASNVDRSYGYTF. Full variable domain (remainder filled in from reference TRBV19 and TRBJ1-2): DGGITQSPKYLFRKEGQNVTLSCEQNLNHDAMYWYRQDPGQGLRLIYYSQIVNDFQKGDIAEGYSVSREKKESFPLTVTSAQKNPTAFYLCASNVDRSYGYTFGSGTRLTVV.